The 14 T cell receptor beta chains below come from one sample, sequenced in a study of beta chain features in type 1 diabetes. Sequencing targeted expressed TCRB transcripts, as all isolated RNA had been reverse transcribed. Method: immunoSEQ multiplex PCR; TCRdb's copy keeps in-frame clones and lacks some. The sample shows a few hundred thousand clones, roughly 13% of them seen only once. Sequencing was done on a sample of naive CD4+ T cells from blood. The receptors shown here come from a man younger than 35 in good health.

This clone was counted only a few times. V and J are TRBV29-1 and TRBJ1-2; TRBD1 might be the D (5 bases). The CDR3 extends over 12 amino acids. CDR1 is SQVTM and CDR2 is ANQGSEA in the germline V gene. With 2 bases removed from V and 6 bases from J, the gap between germline ends came to 10 bases. CDR3 DNA: TGCAGCGTTGAATGGGCAGGGCATGGCTACACCTTC. This gives the protein CSVEWAGHGYTF.

The J gene is TRBJ2-7, the V gene TRBV5-1, with 8 nucleotides matching TRBD1. The CDR3 consists of 13 residues. CDR1 and CDR2 from the germline V gene are SGHRS and YFSETQ. The J segment lost 5 bases and the V segment lost 7 bases, leaving 8 bases of the junction unmatched. The CDR3 nucleotides are TGCGCCAGCGACCTTGGACAGGGCGACGAGCAGTACTTC. This encodes CASDLGQGDEQYF. Full variable domain (rest looked up from reference TRBV5-1 and TRBJ2-7): KAGVTQTPRYLIKTRGQQVTLSCSPISGHRSVSWYQQTPGQGLQFLFEYFSETQRNKGNFPGRFSGRQFSNSRSEMNVSTLELGDSALYLCASDLGQGDEQYFGPGTRLTVT.

Here the CDR3 DNA reads TGTGCCAGCAGTGAAACGCTAGCGGGAGGGCTTGATACGCAGTATTTT. This gives the protein CASSETLAGGLDTQYF. V is TRBV2 and J is TRBJ2-3; 12 nucleotides line up with TRBD2. There are 16 residues in the CDR3. Losses at the gene ends were 2 bases for V and 6 bases for J; bases not matched to a gene: 6. The germline CDR1 and CDR2 sequences are SNHLY and FYNNEI.

This clone has just a few counts. The chain has TRBV4-3 and TRBJ2-3; weak D call: TRBD2 (6 bases). The germline gives CDR1 LGHNA, CDR2 YSLEER. The CDR3 runs 17 residues. The V and J ends lost 2 bases and 6 bases respectively, with 21 bases between them. CDR3 amino acids: CASSQFLDSGGADTQYF. DNA of the CDR3: TGCGCCAGCAGCCAATTCCTTGATAGCGGAGGCGCGGATACGCAGTATTTT.

This clone has a handful of counts. This chain uses TRBV27 with TRBJ2-3; 7 bases are shared with TRBD1. The V gene's germline CDR1 is MNHEY and CDR2 SMNVEV (reference sequence). V gave up 2 bases and J gave up 3 bases; unmatched junction bases: 8. This CDR3 spans 16 amino acids. The CDR3 DNA reads as TGTGCCAGCAGTTTAAGGTGGCAGGGGGTTACAGATACGCAGTATTTT. It is translated as CASSLRWQGVTDTQYF.

The chain combines TRBV4-3 with TRBJ2-3; D remains unclear. CDR1 is LGHNA and CDR2 is YSLEER in the germline V gene. This CDR3 is 16 amino acids long. V gave up 0 bases and J gave up 1 base, with 11 bases separating them. The CDR3 protein is CASSQDGSRRTDTQYF. CDR3 bases: TGCGCCAGCAGCCAAGACGGTAGCCGCCGCACAGATACGCAGTATTTT.

In this sample, this clone turned up a few times. The V and J genes are TRBV7-2 and TRBJ2-7; weak D call: TRBD2 (6 bases). Trimming stripped 1 base from V and 2 bases from J, with 9 bases between. The germline gives CDR1 SGHTA, CDR2 FQGNSA. This CDR3 comprises 14 residues. DNA for the CDR3: TGTGCCAGCAGCTTAGAGGGGAGGCCCTACGAGCAGTACTTC. Its translation is CASSLEGRPYEQYF.

The chain combines TRBV30 with TRBJ2-1; 12 bases fit TRBD2. Losses at the gene ends were 6 bases for V and 7 bases for J; bases not matched to a gene: 10. Looked up from germline, CDR1 is GTSNPN and CDR2 is SVGIG (reference sequence). The CDR3 runs 15 residues. Here the CDR3 DNA reads TGTGCCTGTACCGCAGGGCTAGCGGGAGGGAATGAGCAGTTCTTC. Encoded protein: CACTAGLAGGNEQFF.

The sample holds a few counts of this clone. This sequence joins TRBV29-1 and TRBJ2-2; TRBD2 matches 7 bases. The CDR3 runs to 15 residues. J gave up 0 bases and V 7 bases, and 8 bases lay outside the gene matches. Germline CDR1 is SQVTM and CDR2 is ANQGSEA. CDR3 sequence (DNA): TGCAGCGCTGGGGGGGACCACGCGAACACCGGGGAGCTGTTTTTT. It yields the protein CSAGGDHANTGELFF.

This clone was detected only a few times. This sequence joins TRBV7-9 and TRBJ1-1; maybe TRBD1 (5 bases). Germline V gene sequence: CDR1 SEHNR, CDR2 FQNEAQ (reference sequence). V lost 1 base, J lost 4 bases, and 13 bases lay in between. This CDR3 is 15 amino acids long. In DNA, the CDR3 is TGTGCCAGCAGCTTAGAAGGAGGGGAGGGCACTGAAGCTTTCTTT. Translated: CASSLEGGEGTEAFF. Supplemented by reference TRBV7-9 and TRBJ1-1, the full variable domain reads DTGVSQNPRHKITKRGQNVTFRCDPISEHNRLYWYRQTLGQGPEFLTYFQNEAQLEKSRLLSDRFSAERPKGSFSTLEIQRTEQGDSAMYLCASSLEGGEGTEAFFGQGTRLTVV.

The table lists this clone with a count of one. This sequence joins TRBV19 and TRBJ2-5, with D possibly being TRBD1 (6 bases). Germline CDR1 and CDR2: LNHDA and SQIVND (reference sequence). The CDR3 contains 16 residues. Trimming cost V 4 bases and J 5 bases, with 20 bases left between them. Here the CDR3 DNA reads TGTGCCAGTAGTAGACCATACCGGGACAATTCCGAGACCCAGTACTTC. Translation: CASSRPYRDNSETQYF.

This clone occurred a few times. The chain couples TRBV6-5 to TRBJ2-1, with 7 bases fitting TRBD1. V shed 5 bases, J shed 12 bases, and the junction held 13 bases outside the gene matches. The CDR3 contains 14 residues. The V gene's germline CDR1 is MNHEY and CDR2 SVGAGI. The CDR3 DNA is TGTGCCAGCAGTACAGACAGGGCCTCCGAGGCGCAGTTCTTC. Translation gives CASSTDRASEAQFF.

A few counts support this clone. CDR3 region: CASSKPGQGTYEQYF. DNA for the CDR3: TGTGCCAGCAGTAAACCGGGACAAGGGACCTACGAGCAGTACTTC. The V and J genes are TRBV11-1 and TRBJ2-7; D perhaps matches TRBD1 (6 bases). The germline V and J ends were trimmed by 6 bases and 2 bases, with 17 bases remaining between them. Germline CDR1 SGHAT, CDR2 FQDESV (reference sequence). The CDR3 is 15 amino acids.

This clone was counted only a few times. The chain carries TRBV7-9 and TRBJ2-5, with D unclear. This CDR3 spans 14 amino acids. Trimming removed 0 bases from V and 3 bases from J, with 8 bases in between. The germline CDR1 and CDR2 sequences are SEHNR and FQNEAQ (reference sequence). The DNA of the CDR3 is TGTGCCAGCAGCTTAGCCCCACAGAAAGAGACCCAGTACTTC. Protein: CASSLAPQKETQYF.